Below, 4 T cell receptor beta chains from the same sample are listed, as sequenced in a study of chemoradiotherapy in HPV16-positive cancers. Only in-frame clones appear in the TCRdb table, and some are missing; sequencing was by immunoSEQ multiplex PCR. In the table there are around 25,000 clones, 85% to 95% of which are singletons. The sequencing here drew on blood, taken from a patient who underwent chemoradiotherapy. The receptors were gathered from a human donor with HPV-associated anogenital cancer.

The chain links TRBV27 to TRBJ1-5; D ambiguous. CDR1 is MNHEY and CDR2 is SMNVEV in the germline V gene (reference sequence). V lost 4 bases to trimming and J lost 5 bases, with 12 bases between them. The CDR3 covers 14 residues. CDR3 DNA: TGTGCCAGCAGTTCATGGGATGGGGATCAGCCCCAGCATTTT. It is translated as CASSSWDGDQPQHF.

The rearrangement links TRBV7-9 to TRBJ2-3, with D perhaps matching TRBD1 or TRBD2 (6 bases each). The CDR3 is 16 amino acids. Germline lookup yields CDR1 SEHNR and CDR2 FQNEAQ (reference sequence). Trimming took 2 bases from V and 2 from J, leaving 14 bases between them. CDR3 loop: CASSLYRAGLTDTQYF. In DNA form, the CDR3 reads TGTGCCAGCAGCTTATACAGGGCGGGACTCACAGATACGCAGTATTTT.

The gene calls are TRBV5-1 and TRBJ2-5; D is possibly TRBD1 (6 bases). This CDR3 is built from 14 residues. CDR1 and CDR2 (germline): SGHRS, YFSETQ. V was pared by 4 bases and J by 5 bases, with 15 bases between. CDR3 residues: CASSPGAGRETQYF. The CDR3 DNA sequence: TGCGCCAGCAGCCCAGGGGCAGGCAGGGAGACCCAGTACTTC.

V gene TRBV19 combines with J gene TRBJ2-7, with D perhaps matching TRBD1 or TRBD2 (6 bases each). This CDR3 has 15 residues. V was cut by 3 bases and J by 2 bases, with 14 bases left in between. Germline V gives CDR1 LNHDA, CDR2 SQIVND (reference sequence). This CDR3 reads CASSMGAGKTYEQYF. CDR3 DNA sequence: TGTGCCAGTAGTATGGGGGCGGGAAAAACCTACGAGCAGTACTTC.